Each of the 10 T cell receptor beta chains below was sequenced from the same sample in a study of post-analysis software for immune sequencing data. Study-level points and caveats: Patients used a few TRBV segments, including TRBV5-6, TRBV5-1 and TRBV20-1, more often than controls.

Antigens of these TCRs are unknown. Unique molecular identifiers were carried by the TCR beta cDNA libraries. TCRdb reprocessed the PCR reads via MiXCR and lists one record per CDR3 protein. This table holds hundreds of thousands of distinct CDR3 sequences, approximately 53% found once. Input material: blood. These receptors came from a girl between 10 and 17 years old with multiple sclerosis.

This clonotype was picked up a small number of times. V gene TRBV20-1 combines with J gene TRBJ2-7, with 11 bases identical to TRBD2. V was pared by 8 bases and J by 2 bases, with 5 bases of the junction left unmatched. This CDR3 is built from 13 residues. Germline values: CDR1 DFQATT, CDR2 SNEGSKA (reference sequence). Here the CDR3 reads CSISGRATYEQYF. CDR3 bases: TGCAGTATTAGCGGGAGGGCAACCTACGAGCAGTACTTC.

This clonotype was detected only a few times. The rearrangement uses TRBV9 and TRBJ2-5; perhaps TRBD2 as D (5 bases). Germline V gene sequence: CDR1 SGDLS, CDR2 YYNGEE. The CDR3 length is 14 residues. Deletions cut 4 bases from V and 1 base from J, with 11 bases between. As DNA, the CDR3 is TGTGCCAGCAGCCCCCGGAGGAGCCAAGAGACCCAGTACTTC. It codes for CASSPRRSQETQYF.

This clonotype has more than one count but fewer than ten. This rearrangement joins TRBV15 to TRBJ2-7; D might be TRBD1 or TRBD2, each matching 6 bases. Germline CDR1 and CDR2: LNHNV and YYDKDF (reference sequence). Trimming removed 4 bases at V and 1 base at J, with 17 bases between. The CDR3 spans 16 residues. For the CDR3, the DNA is TGTGCCACCAGCACTCCGGAGGGACACCAATCCTACGAGCAGTACTTC. It specifies CATSTPEGHQSYEQYF.

This rearrangement joins TRBV5-1 to TRBJ2-1; TRBD2 matches at 9 bases. After removal of 5 bases from V and 0 bases from J, the junction contained 6 bases not matched to a gene. CDR1 is SGHRS and CDR2 is YFSETQ in the germline V gene. This CDR3 is 16 amino acids long. Here the CDR3 DNA reads TGCGCCAGCAGTTCCCGTAGCGGGAGCTCCTACAATGAGCAGTTCTTC. Residues: CASSSRSGSSYNEQFF.

V and J are TRBV6-6 and TRBJ2-1, with TRBD2 identical over 12 bases. Trimming took 2 bases from V and 7 from J; bases not matched to a gene: 6. In germline, CDR1 is MNHNY, CDR2 SVGAGI (reference sequence). This CDR3 is built from 16 residues. Here the CDR3 reads CASSYPKGTSGNEQFF. CDR3 nucleotide sequence: TGTGCCAGCAGTTACCCGAAAGGGACTAGCGGGAATGAGCAGTTCTTC.

The V and J genes are TRBV6-6 and TRBJ2-7; 8 bases map to TRBD1. After removal of 5 bases from V and 0 bases from J, the junction contained 12 bases not matched to a gene. Germline assignment: CDR1 MNHNY and CDR2 SVGAGI (reference sequence). This CDR3 is 17 amino acids long. The chain's CDR3 is CASSGGTGVRTSYEQYF. The CDR3 region has the DNA TGTGCCAGCAGTGGCGGGACAGGCGTGCGTACCTCCTACGAGCAGTACTTC.

The chain carries TRBV20-1 and TRBJ1-1; D possibly corresponds to TRBD1 (5 bases). Germline loops: CDR1 DFQATT, CDR2 SNEGSKA (reference sequence). This CDR3 has 15 amino acids. V was clipped by 1 base and J by 1 base, with 13 bases between them. The CDR3 spells CSARVRGTGNTEAFF. The CDR3 coding sequence is TGCAGTGCTAGAGTTCGCGGGACTGGGAACACTGAAGCTTTCTTT.

This clonotype has only a few counts. The gene calls are TRBV12-3 or TRBV12-4 and TRBJ1-2, with D hard to call. V lost 3 bases and J 8 bases, leaving 13 bases between the germline ends. The CDR3 contains 13 residues. CDR3 loop: CASSFSTAEGYTF. CDR3 DNA: TGTGCCAGCAGTTTCTCCACGGCGGAGGGCTACACCTTC.

V usage is TRBV7-9 and J usage is TRBJ2-7; TRBD1 matches 7 bases. CDR3 length equals 15 residues. V lost 4 bases and J lost 2; bases outside the gene matches: 8. The germline V gene has CDR1 SEHNR and CDR2 FQNEAQ (reference sequence). CDR3 in amino acids: CASSSLDRVPYEQYF. The CDR3 region has the DNA TGTGCCAGCAGCTCTCTCGACAGGGTCCCCTACGAGCAGTACTTC.

The chain carries TRBV7-2 and TRBJ2-1; 9 positions match TRBD2. Germline assignment: CDR1 SGHTA and CDR2 FQGNSA. The CDR3 runs to 14 residues. With 5 bases clipped from V and 7 bases from J, the junction kept 6 bases outside the gene matches. The CDR3 here is CASSQRLAANEQFF. CDR3 DNA: TGTGCCAGCAGCCAAAGACTAGCGGCGAATGAGCAGTTCTTC.